This T cell receptor beta chain was found in a study of CXCR3-negative and CXCR3-positive naive CD8 T cells. The study's findings and limits: Diversity ran similarly high across both naive subsets but far lower in memory CD8+ cells.

The libraries of TRB cDNA were prepared using 5' RACE with UMI labels. TCRdb reprocessed the 5' RACE reads; each CDR3 protein has one entry and no DNA is given. The ten most abundant clones cover approximately 0.29% of a sample with 130,000 or so distinct CDR3 sequences. CD8+ T cell subsets were each sorted in triplicate, about 310,000 cells apiece. The CDR3 consists of 19 residues. Per germline, CDR1 MRHNA and CDR2 SNTAGT. As regards this clonotype: Its antigen remains unidentified.

This TCR came from a human donor in good health. Some clones in this sample may be carry-over from other donors' samples. The genes are TRBV6-4 and TRBJ2-3. The specimen sequenced was naive CXCR3- CD8+ T cells from blood. This sample's subset: CD45RO-CCR7+CD27+CD95- naive CD8+ T cells lacking CXCR3 (TNR3-). CDR3 amino acids: CASSDGATPGTGSTDTQYF.